The 14 T cell receptor beta chains in this list originate from one sample, sequenced in a study of T cell clones after liver transplantation. Method: immunoSEQ multiplex PCR; TCRdb's copy keeps in-frame clones and lacks some. The data hold about 22,000 clones, with almost 70% observed a single time. The material sequenced was CD4+ T cells from blood, taken before liver transplant. These receptors were collected from a human donor who received a liver transplant.

The rearrangement joins TRBV28 to TRBJ1-5; D is unresolved. The CDR3 has 13 amino acids. V gave up 2 bases and J gave up 9 bases, with 11 bases separating them. Looked up from germline, CDR1 is MDHEN and CDR2 is SYDVKM. The CDR3: CASSLGRTVPQHF. The CDR3 DNA is TGTGCCAGCAGTTTAGGGCGGACGGTGCCCCAGCATTTT.

This clone was recorded only once. This chain connects TRBV21-1 to TRBJ2-7; the D segment call TRBD1 is taken from the table without a DNA check. TRBV21-1 is marked as a pseudogene. The CDR3 runs 13 residues. CDR3 nucleotide sequence: TGTGCCAGCAGCAAAGAATGCAGGGTAGGGCAGTACGTC. Residues: CASSKECRVGQYV.

The chain joins TRBV5-6 to TRBJ2-7; 9 bases agree with TRBD2. Unmatched junction bases numbered 17, after V lost 3 bases and J lost 4 bases. In germline, CDR1 is SGHDT, CDR2 YYEEEE. The CDR3 sequence is 18 residues long. CDR3 DNA sequence: TGTGCCAGCAGCTCACTAGTGGGGTTAGCGGGAGTCTCTTACGAGCAGTACGTC. Protein sequence: CASSSLVGLAGVSYEQYV.

The chain joins TRBV10-3 to TRBJ1-1, with 7 positions matching TRBD1. The V and J ends lost 6 bases and 1 base, in that order; junction bases with no gene match: 2. The CDR3 extends over 13 amino acids. Germline CDR1 reads ENHRY; CDR2 reads SYGVKD. The CDR3 nucleotides are TGTGCCATCAGCCGGACAGGGAACACTGAAGCTTTCTTT. Amino acid sequence: CAISRTGNTEAFF.

The genes are TRBV7-2 and TRBJ1-4; TRBD1 matches at 7 bases. The trim removed 0 bases at V and 0 bases at J, leaving 1 base unmatched. The CDR3 is 16 residues long. Per germline, CDR1 SGHTA and CDR2 FQGNSA. The CDR3 DNA is TGTGCCAGCAGCTTAGCAGGGGGCACAACTAATGAAAAACTGTTTTTT. Translation: CASSLAGGTTNEKLFF.

The V call is TRBV7-2, the J call TRBJ1-2; D gene uncertain. Trimming pared 5 bases from V and 6 bases from J, leaving 22 bases between. This CDR3 spans 16 amino acids. Looked up from germline, CDR1 is SGHTA and CDR2 is FQGNSA. The CDR3 nucleotides are TGTGCCAGCAGCGCGAACCCGACAAGTGGGGTGGATGGCTACACCTTC. It translates to CASSANPTSGVDGYTF.

This chain uses TRBV6-5 with TRBJ2-3, with 8 nucleotides matching TRBD1. CDR3 length: 14 residues. V was clipped by 6 bases and J by 1 base; unmatched bases: 3. CDR1 is MNHEY and CDR2 is SVGAGI in the germline V gene. The CDR3 protein is CASRPGGGTDTQYF. The CDR3 DNA sequence: TGTGCCAGCAGACCAGGGGGCGGCACAGATACGCAGTATTTT.

The chain uses TRBV7-2 and TRBJ2-5, with TRBD2 identical over 10 bases. The CDR3 length is 16 residues. In germline, CDR1 is SGHTA, CDR2 FQGNSA. The trim removed 1 base at V and 5 bases at J, leaving 7 bases unmatched. The CDR3 nucleotides are TGTGCCAGCAGCTTAGGGGCTAGCGGGGGTTGGGAGACCCAGTACTTC. Protein: CASSLGASGGWETQYF.

The chain uses TRBV7-2 and TRBJ1-3; D is ambiguous. V was shortened by 1 base and J by 4 bases, with 5 bases between the two germline ends. CDR3 size: 13 residues. Germline V gene lookup returns CDR1 SGHTA and CDR2 FQGNSA. The CDR3 protein is CASSLVGGNTIYF. The CDR3 bases are TGTGCCAGCAGCTTAGTTGGGGGAAACACCATATATTTT.

This clone came up once. The rearrangement uses TRBV4-1 and TRBJ1-6; weak D call: TRBD1 (6 bases). CDR1 and CDR2 from the germline V gene are MGHRA and YSYEKL. Between the trimmed V and J ends, which lost 6 bases and 9 bases, there was a span of 21 bases. The CDR3 covers 16 residues. The DNA for the CDR3 is TGCGCCAGCAGTCTCGACAGCCCAGGGGATTTTTCACCCCTCCACTTT. It yields the protein CASSLDSPGDFSPLHF.

In this sample, this clone turned up once. CDR3 nucleotide sequence: TGTGCCAGCAGCCCGTGGCGGGCGCGGGGGACCACAGATACGCAGTATTTT. Encoded protein: CASSPWRARGTTDTQYF. The V gene is TRBV11-2, the J gene TRBJ2-3; TRBD2 aligns across 7 bases. V gave up 5 bases and J gave up 2 bases; unmatched junction bases: 13. Germline V gene lookup returns CDR1 SGHAT and CDR2 FQNNGV. The CDR3 sequence is 17 residues long.

The chain recombines TRBV15 with TRBJ1-1; possibly TRBD1 for D (5 bases). The ends were cut back, 0 bases at V and 7 bases at J, with 9 bases in the middle. Germline V CDR1 and CDR2: LNHNV, YYDKDF (reference sequence). The CDR3 runs 13 residues. For the CDR3, the DNA is TGTGCCACCAGCAGAGATCTCGACAGTGAAGCTTTCTTT. It is translated as CATSRDLDSEAFF.

The chain combines TRBV4-3 with TRBJ2-3; a weak D match, TRBD2 (5 bases). Germline-derived CDR1 and CDR2 are LGHNA and YSLEER. V lost 4 bases to trimming and J lost 5 bases, with 16 bases between them. This CDR3 contains 15 residues. The CDR3 coding sequence is TGCGCCAGCAGCCTGGGAACCCTGGAGGTAGATACGCAGTATTTT. Amino acids: CASSLGTLEVDTQYF.

This chain joins TRBV9 and TRBJ2-6; possible D gene TRBD1, 5 bases. The CDR3 contains 17 residues. Germline CDR1 and CDR2: SGDLS and YYNGEE. V lost 3 bases and J 0 bases, leaving 13 bases between the germline ends. The CDR3 sequence is CASSAATGLSGANVLTF. The CDR3 DNA follows: TGTGCCAGCAGCGCAGCAACAGGTCTCTCTGGGGCCAACGTCCTGACTTTC.